This record looks at one T cell receptor (beta chain) sequence and its context. Its antigen is undetermined. CDR1 is WSHSY, CDR2 SAAADI, per germline. V lost 0 bases and J 7 bases, leaving 7 bases between the germline ends. This CDR3 spans 14 amino acids. These archived tumors were resected from patients never given neoadjuvant therapy beforehand. Data came from immunoSEQ multiplex PCR; TCRdb stores just in-frame clones and leaves some out. The repertoire holds about 2,400 clones, with roughly 40% as singletons. The sample comes from a study of CXCR4 blockade with PD-1 therapy in pancreatic cancer. Points from the study as a whole: Tumors were clonally expanded, mean around 0.14 versus 0.05 in healthy blood.

Sequences were obtained from tumor tissue. The receptor comes from a human donor with pancreatic ductal adenocarcinoma. The gene calls are TRBV10-2 and TRBJ1-6; D not resolved. CDR3 sequence: CASSESPTNSPLHF. The CDR3 DNA sequence: TGCGCCAGCAGTGAGTCTCCGACGAATTCACCCCTCCACTTT.